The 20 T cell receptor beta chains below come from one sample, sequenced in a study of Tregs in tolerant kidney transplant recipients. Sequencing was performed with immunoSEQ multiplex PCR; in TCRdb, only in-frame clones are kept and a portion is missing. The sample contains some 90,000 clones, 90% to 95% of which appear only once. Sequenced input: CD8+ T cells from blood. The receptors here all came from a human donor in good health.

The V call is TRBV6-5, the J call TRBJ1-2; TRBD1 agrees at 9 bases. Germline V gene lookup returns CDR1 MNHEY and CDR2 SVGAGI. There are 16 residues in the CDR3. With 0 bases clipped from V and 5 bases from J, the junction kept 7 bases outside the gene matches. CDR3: CASSYSITGGEYGYTF. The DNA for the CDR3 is TGTGCCAGCAGTTACTCCATAACAGGGGGCGAGTATGGCTACACCTTC.

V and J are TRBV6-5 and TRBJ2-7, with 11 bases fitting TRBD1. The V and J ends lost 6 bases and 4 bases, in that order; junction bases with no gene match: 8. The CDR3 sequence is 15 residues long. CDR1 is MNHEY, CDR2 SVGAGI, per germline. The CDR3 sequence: CASSRTGTGGYEQYF. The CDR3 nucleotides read TGTGCCAGCAGCCGAACCGGGACAGGGGGTTACGAGCAGTACTTC.

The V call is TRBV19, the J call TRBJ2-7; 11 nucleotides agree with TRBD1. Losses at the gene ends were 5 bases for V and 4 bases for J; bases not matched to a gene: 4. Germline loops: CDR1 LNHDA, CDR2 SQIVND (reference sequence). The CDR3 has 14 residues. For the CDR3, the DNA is TGTGCCAGTAGTGTCGGACAGGGGGCTTACGAGCAGTACTTC. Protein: CASSVGQGAYEQYF.

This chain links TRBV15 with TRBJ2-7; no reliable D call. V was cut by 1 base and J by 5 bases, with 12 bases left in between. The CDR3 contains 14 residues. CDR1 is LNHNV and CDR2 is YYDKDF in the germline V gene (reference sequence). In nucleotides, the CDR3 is TGTGCCACCAGCAGAGTAGAGAACTTGGACGAGCAGTACTTC. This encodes CATSRVENLDEQYF. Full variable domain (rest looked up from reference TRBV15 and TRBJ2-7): DAMVIQNPRYQVTQFGKPVTLSCSQTLNHNVMYWYQQKSSQAPKLLFHYYDKDFNNEADTPDNFQSRRPNTSFCFLDIRSPGLGDTAMYLCATSRVENLDEQYFGPGTRLTVT.

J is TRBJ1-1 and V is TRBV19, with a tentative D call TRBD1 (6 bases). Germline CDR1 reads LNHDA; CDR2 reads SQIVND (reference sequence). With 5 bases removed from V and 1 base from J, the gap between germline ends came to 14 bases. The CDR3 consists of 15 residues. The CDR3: CASSSPPTGNTEAFF. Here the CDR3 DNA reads TGTGCCAGTAGTTCCCCCCCGACAGGGAACACTGAAGCTTTCTTT.

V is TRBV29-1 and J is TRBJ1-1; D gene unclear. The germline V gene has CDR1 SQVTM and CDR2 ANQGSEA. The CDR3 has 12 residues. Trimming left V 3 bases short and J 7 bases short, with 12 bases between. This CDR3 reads CSVEAAAGEAFF. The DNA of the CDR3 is TGCAGCGTTGAGGCAGCGGCTGGTGAAGCTTTCTTT.

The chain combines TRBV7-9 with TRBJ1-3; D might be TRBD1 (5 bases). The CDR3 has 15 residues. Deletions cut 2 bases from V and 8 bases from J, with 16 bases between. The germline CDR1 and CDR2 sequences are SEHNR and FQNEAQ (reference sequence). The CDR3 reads CASSLPAGLVDTIYF. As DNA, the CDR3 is TGTGCCAGCAGCTTACCCGCAGGGTTGGTAGACACCATATATTTT.

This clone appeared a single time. The CDR3 DNA reads as TGTGCCAGCAGCCCCGGATCCGAGGTCTACGAGCAGTACTTC. Its translation is CASSPGSEVYEQYF. The chain recombines TRBV7-6 with TRBJ2-7, with D uncertain. Trimming took 5 bases from V and 3 from J, leaving 14 bases between them. CDR3 length: 14 amino acids. Looked up from germline, CDR1 is SGHVS and CDR2 is FNYEAQ.

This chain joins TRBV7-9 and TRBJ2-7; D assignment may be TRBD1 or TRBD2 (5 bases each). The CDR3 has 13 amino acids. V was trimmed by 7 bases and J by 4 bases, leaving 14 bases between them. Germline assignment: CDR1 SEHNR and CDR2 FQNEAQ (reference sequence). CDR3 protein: CASTPGSWYEQYF. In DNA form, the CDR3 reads TGTGCCAGCACCCCAGGGAGCTGGTACGAGCAGTACTTC.

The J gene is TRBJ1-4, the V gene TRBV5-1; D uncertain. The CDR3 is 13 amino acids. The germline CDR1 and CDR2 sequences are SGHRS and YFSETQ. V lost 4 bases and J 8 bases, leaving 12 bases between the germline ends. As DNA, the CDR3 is TGCGCCAGCAGCCCCGGAGGTCGGGAAAAACTGTTTTTT. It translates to CASSPGGREKLFF.

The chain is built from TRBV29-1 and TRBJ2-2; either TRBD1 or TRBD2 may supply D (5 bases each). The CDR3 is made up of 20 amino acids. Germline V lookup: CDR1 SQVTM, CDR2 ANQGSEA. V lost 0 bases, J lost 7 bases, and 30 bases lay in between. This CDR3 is CSVEDRGKLPPSGSGGELFF. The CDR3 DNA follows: TGCAGCGTTGAAGATCGGGGCAAGCTTCCCCCCAGTGGGTCGGGCGGGGAGCTGTTTTTT.

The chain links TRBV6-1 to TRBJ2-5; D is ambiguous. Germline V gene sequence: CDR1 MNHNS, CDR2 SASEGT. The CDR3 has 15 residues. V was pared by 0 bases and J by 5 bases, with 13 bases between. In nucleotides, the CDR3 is TGTGCCAGCAGTGAAGCCCAGGATGTATGGGAGACCCAGTACTTC. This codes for CASSEAQDVWETQYF.

CDR3 amino acids: CASSQGQGTYEQYF. The DNA for the CDR3 is TGTGCCAGCAGCCAAGGACAGGGTACCTACGAGCAGTACTTC. V gene TRBV14 combines with J gene TRBJ2-7; 7 nucleotides match TRBD1. The germline V gene encodes CDR1 SGHDN and CDR2 FVKESK. The V segment lost 1 base and the J segment 2 bases; nucleotides outside the gene matches: 2. This CDR3 spans 14 amino acids.

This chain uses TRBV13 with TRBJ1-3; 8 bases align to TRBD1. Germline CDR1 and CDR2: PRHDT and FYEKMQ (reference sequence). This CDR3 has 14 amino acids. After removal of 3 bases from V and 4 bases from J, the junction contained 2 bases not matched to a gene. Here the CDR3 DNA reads TGTGCCAGCAGCTTTTGGACAGGGGGAAACACCATATATTTT. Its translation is CASSFWTGGNTIYF.

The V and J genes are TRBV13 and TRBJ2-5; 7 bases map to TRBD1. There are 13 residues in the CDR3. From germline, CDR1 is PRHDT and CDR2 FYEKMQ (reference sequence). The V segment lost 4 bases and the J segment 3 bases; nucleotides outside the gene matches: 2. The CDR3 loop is CASSYDREETQYF. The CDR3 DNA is TGTGCCAGCAGCTACGACAGGGAAGAGACCCAGTACTTC.

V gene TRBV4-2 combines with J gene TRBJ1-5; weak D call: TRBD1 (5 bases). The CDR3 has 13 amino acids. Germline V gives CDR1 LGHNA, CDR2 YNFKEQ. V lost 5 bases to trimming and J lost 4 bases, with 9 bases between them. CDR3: CASSGGRNQPQHF. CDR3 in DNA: TGTGCCAGCAGCGGGGGGAGGAATCAGCCCCAGCATTTT.

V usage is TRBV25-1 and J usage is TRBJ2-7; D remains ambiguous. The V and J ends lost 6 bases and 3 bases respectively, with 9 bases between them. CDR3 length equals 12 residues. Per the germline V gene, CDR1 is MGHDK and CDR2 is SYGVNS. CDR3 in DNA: TGTGCCAGCAGGGGTCCCTTCTACGAGCAGTACTTC. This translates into CASRGPFYEQYF.

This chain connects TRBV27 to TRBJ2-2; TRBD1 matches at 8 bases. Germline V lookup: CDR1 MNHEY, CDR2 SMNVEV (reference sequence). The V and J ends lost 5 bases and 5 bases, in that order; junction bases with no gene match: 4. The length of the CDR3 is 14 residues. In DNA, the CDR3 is TGTGCCAGCAGTGTGCAGGGGGCGACCGGGGAGCTGTTTTTT. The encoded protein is CASSVQGATGELFF.

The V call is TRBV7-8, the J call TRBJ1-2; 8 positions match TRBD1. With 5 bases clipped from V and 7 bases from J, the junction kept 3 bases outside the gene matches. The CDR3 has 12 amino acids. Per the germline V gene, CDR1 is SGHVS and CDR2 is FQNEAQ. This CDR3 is CASSPQGAGYTF. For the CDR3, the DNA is TGTGCCAGCAGCCCGCAGGGGGCTGGCTACACCTTC.

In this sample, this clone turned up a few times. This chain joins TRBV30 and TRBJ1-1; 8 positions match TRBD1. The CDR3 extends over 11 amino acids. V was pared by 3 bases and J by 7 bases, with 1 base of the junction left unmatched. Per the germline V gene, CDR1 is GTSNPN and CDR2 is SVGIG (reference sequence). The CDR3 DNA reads TGTGCCTGGAGCAGGGGGCTTGAAGCTTTCTTT. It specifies CAWSRGLEAFF.